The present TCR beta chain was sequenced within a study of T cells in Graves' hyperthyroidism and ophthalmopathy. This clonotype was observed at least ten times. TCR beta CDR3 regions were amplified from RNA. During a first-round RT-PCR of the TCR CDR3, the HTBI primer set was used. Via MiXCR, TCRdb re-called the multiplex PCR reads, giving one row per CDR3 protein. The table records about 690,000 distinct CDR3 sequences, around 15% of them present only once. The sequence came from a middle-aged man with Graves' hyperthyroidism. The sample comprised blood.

Here the CDR3 reads CATLPPGRNTEAFF. CDR3 sequence (DNA): TGTGCCACCCTCCCCCCAGGGCGGAACACTGAAGCTTTCTTT. V is TRBV10-3 and J is TRBJ1-1; a weak D match, TRBD1 (5 bases). Germline values: CDR1 ENHRY, CDR2 SYGVKD. Trimming shortened V by 10 bases and J by 1 base, and 16 bases separated the two germline ends. The CDR3 loop spans 14 amino acids.